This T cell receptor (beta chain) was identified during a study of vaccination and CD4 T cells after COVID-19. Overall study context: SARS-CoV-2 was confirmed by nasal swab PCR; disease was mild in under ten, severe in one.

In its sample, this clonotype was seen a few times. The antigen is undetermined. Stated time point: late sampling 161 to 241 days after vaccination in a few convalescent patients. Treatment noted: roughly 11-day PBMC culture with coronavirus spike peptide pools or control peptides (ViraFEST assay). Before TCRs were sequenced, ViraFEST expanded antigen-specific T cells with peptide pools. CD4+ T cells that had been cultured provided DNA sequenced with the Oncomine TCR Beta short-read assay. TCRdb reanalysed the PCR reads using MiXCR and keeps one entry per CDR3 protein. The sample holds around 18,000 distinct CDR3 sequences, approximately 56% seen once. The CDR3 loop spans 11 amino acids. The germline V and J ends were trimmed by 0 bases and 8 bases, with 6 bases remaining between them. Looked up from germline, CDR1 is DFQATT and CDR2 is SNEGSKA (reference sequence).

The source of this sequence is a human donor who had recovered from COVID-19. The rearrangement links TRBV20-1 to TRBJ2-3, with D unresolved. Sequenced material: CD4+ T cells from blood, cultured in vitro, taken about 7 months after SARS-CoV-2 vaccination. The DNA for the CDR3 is TGCAGTGCTAGAGACATTGGTACGCAGTATTTT. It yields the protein CSARDIGTQYF.